Reported below is one TCR beta chain. This clonotype was counted at least ten times. This receptor's antigen is unknown. There are no base qualities to consult, and no much larger clone falls within one base. The entry originates in a study of T cells after yellow fever vaccination (dated by TCRdb to the late 2010s). In the study overall: Libraries from fractions with low cell numbers were prepared with the SMART-Seq v4 Ultra Low Input RNA kit. Bulk TCR alpha and beta repertoires were sequenced longitudinally to track T-cell clones before and after primary and booster YFV17D yellow fever vaccination. Two healthy male donors made up the cohort, one aged 18 to 29 years and the other aged 30 to 39 years. Blood was collected at multiple timepoints before and after primary and secondary immunization, and bulk PBMC replicates and cell subsets were isolated.

This specimen's treatment or condition label, interpreted: live attenuated yellow fever vaccine strain. At each blood-draw timepoint, two biological replicates of bulk PBMCs were obtained. PBMCs were isolated from peripheral blood using a standard Ficoll-Paque protocol. TriZol was used to extract RNA from bulk PBMCs, CD4 and CD8 fractions, and dextramer-positive and dextramer-negative fractions. The paper's findings and limits, for the study overall: Because abundant contaminating clonotypes from the bulk population could be contained in FACS-sorted repertoires, computational filtering was required. Most clones expanded after primary vaccination (around 97% of CD4 and 88% of CD8) were re-detected after the booster, suggesting that broad memory maintenance occurred. The secondary T-cell response was weaker than the primary response but faster, peaking on day 5 instead of day 15. Because only two donors were included in the study, the extent to which the findings can be generalized is limited. A small fraction of clonotypes showed up in both the CD4 and CD8 compartments, probably as a result of convergent recombination.

The data were produced on an Illumina NovaSeq 6000. TCR cDNA was synthesized by 5'RACE template switching, through which a universal primer site and unique molecular identifiers were introduced. Priming of cDNA synthesis was performed from both the TCR alpha and TCR beta constant segments. Libraries were amplified in two PCR steps, with sample barcodes and sequencing adapters added in the second step. Sequencing of libraries was done on Illumina HiSeq 2500 (2x100 bp) or NovaSeq (2x150 bp). In the source study's methods: MIGEC was used to demultiplex reads and collapse the reads into UMI consensus sequences, and MiXCR was used for V(D)J alignment. Vaccine-responding clonotypes were defined with edgeR using replicate PBMC samples, requiring FDR below 0.01 and a log2 fold change above 5 up to day 15. Each bulk clonotype was labeled CD4 or CD8 based on which sequenced repertoire, CD4 or CD8, contained the clonotype at higher abundance. The raw public reads went through TCRdb reprocessing: fastp at Q25, MiXCR clone calling, in-frame beta chains kept. Identical CDR3 proteins give one entry, which carries the most common genes and DNA. The V and J calls were determined by TCRdb, not by the authors. A total of 200,000 to 300,000 distinct CDR3 sequences appear in this sample, approximately 3.5% of them only once. Approximately 18% of the sample rests with the top ten.

A distance of 8 bases separates the germline ends of V and J, which lose 1 base and 0 bases respectively. The germline V gene (reference sequence) provides CDR1 SGHKS and CDR2 YYEKEE. Including the terminal cysteine and phenylalanine, the CDR3 comprises 15 residues. Only the CDR3 DNA stays, 45 bases, in frame from base 1. This TCR was sampled from a young man who received the YFV17D yellow fever vaccine. This receptor chain uses TRBV5-5 and TRBJ2-1; the D gene cannot be resolved reliably. This sample comprised PBMCs, obtained 15 days after the yellow fever booster vaccination. CDR3 loop: CASSLQPPSYNEQFF. In nucleotides, the sequence is TGTGCCAGCAGCTTGCAGCCACCCTCCTACAATGAGCAGTTCTTC.